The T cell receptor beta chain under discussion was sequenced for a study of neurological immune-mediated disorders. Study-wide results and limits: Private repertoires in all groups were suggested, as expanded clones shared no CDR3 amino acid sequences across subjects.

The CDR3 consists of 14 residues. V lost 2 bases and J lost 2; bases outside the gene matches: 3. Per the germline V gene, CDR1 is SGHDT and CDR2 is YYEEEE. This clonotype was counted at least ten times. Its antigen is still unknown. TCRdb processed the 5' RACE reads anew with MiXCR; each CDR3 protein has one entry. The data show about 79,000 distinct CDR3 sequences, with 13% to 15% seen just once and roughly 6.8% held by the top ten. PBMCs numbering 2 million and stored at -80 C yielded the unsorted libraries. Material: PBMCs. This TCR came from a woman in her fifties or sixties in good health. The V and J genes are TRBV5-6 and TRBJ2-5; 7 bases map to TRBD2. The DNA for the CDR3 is TGTGCCAGCAGCTTCGCTAGCGGACAAGAGACCCAGTACTTC. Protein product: CASSFASGQETQYF.